The clone carrying this T cell receptor (beta chain) was seen more than once but under ten times. Antigen: not known. These data originate in a study of OX40 agonist ivuxolimab in advanced cancers. The assay was immunoSEQ multiplex PCR, and TCRdb's table has in-frame clones only and misses some. The sample yields 24,000 or so clones, 75% to 90% seen once. Trimming removed 6 bases from V and 4 bases from J; junction bases left unmatched: 8. From germline, CDR1 is KGHSH and CDR2 LQKENI. The CDR3 is 16 residues long. Study-wide results and caveats: Clonal expansion among partial responders at 0.1-3.0 mg/kg ranked near the lowest.

Specimen: CD4+ or CD8+ T cells sorted from blood, collected in a trial of the OX40 agonist ivuxolimab. The clonotype originates from an adult with an advanced solid tumor such as melanoma, head and neck, liver or kidney cancer. The V call is TRBV18, the J call TRBJ2-2; TRBD2 matches at 10 bases. The CDR3 region is CASSPSGGAGTGELFF. DNA of the CDR3: TGTGCCAGCTCGCCGAGCGGGGGGGCCGGCACCGGGGAGCTGTTTTTT.